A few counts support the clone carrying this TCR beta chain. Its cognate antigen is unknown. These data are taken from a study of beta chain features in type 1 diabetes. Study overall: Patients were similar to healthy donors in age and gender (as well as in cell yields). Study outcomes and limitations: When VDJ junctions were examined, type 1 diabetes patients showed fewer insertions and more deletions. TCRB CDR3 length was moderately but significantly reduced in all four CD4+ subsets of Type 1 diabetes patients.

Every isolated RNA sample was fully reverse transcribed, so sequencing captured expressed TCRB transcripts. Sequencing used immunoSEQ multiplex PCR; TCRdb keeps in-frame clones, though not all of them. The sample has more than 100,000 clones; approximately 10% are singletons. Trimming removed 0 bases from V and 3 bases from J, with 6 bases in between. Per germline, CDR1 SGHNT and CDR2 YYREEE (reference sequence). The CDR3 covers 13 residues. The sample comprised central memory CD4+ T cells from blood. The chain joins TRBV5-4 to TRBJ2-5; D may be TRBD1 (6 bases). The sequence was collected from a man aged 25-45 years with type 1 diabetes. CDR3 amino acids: CASSLDREETQYF. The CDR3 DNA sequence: TGTGCCAGCAGCTTGGACAGGGAAGAGACCCAGTACTTC. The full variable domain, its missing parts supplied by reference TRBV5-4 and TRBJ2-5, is ETGVTQSPTHLIKTRGQQVTLRCSSQSGHNTVSWYQQALGQGPQFIFQYYREEENGRGNFPPRFSGLQFPNYSSELNVNALELDDSALYLCASSLDREETQYFGPGTRLLVL.